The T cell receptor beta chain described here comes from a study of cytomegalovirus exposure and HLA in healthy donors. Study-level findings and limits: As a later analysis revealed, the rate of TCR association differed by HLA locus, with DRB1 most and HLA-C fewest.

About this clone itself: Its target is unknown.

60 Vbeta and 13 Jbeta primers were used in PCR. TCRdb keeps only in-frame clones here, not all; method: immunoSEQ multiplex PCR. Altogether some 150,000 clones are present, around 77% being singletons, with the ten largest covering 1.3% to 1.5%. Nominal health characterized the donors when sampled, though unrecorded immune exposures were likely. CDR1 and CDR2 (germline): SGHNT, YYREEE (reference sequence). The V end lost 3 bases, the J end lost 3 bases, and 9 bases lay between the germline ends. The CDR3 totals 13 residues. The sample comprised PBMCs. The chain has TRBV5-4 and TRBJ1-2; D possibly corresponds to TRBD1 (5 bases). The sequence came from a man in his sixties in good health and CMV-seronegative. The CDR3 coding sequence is TGTGCCAGCAGCTCGCAGGGTCACTATGGCTACACCTTC. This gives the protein CASSSQGHYGYTF.